Shown below are 28 T cell receptor beta chains from a single sample sequenced in a study of Graves' ophthalmopathy and Graves' hyperthyroidism. Using RNA transcripts, the TCR beta CDR3 regions were amplified. First-round RT-PCR with HTBI primers preceded a second-round multiplex PCR. Each CDR3 protein is one row after TCRdb ran MiXCR on the multiplex PCR reads. This sample carries roughly 610,000 distinct CDR3 sequences, about 20% of them seen once, and the ten largest clones take approximately 7%. Sequencing was carried out using peripheral blood. All receptors derive from a woman aged 18-35 years with stable Graves' hyperthyroidism. Some clones in this sample may be carry-over from other donors' samples.

This clonotype was found many times. The J gene is TRBJ2-7, the V gene TRBV2, with unresolved D. The germline V gene has CDR1 SNHLY and CDR2 FYNNEI. Trimming pared 3 bases from V and 7 bases from J, leaving 7 bases between. This CDR3 is built from 11 residues. CDR3 sequence (DNA): TGTGCCAGCAGTGATCGGCTGGAGCAGTACTTC. Its protein is CASSDRLEQYF.

This clonotype was counted many times. The chain is built from TRBV12-3 or TRBV12-4 and TRBJ2-7, with D possibly being TRBD1 or TRBD2 (6 bases each). Trimming removed 5 bases from V and 2 bases from J, with 19 bases in between. The CDR3 covers 16 residues. Here the CDR3 DNA reads TGTGCCAGCAGTAGCCTCCAAGGAGGGGGGACCTACGAGCAGTACTTC. It codes for CASSSLQGGGTYEQYF.

This chain uses TRBV11-3 with TRBJ1-3, with 7 bases matching TRBD1. The CDR3 covers 15 residues. Germline V CDR1 and CDR2: SGHNT, YENEEA. The ends lost 4 bases at V and 2 bases at J; junction bases unmatched: 5. The CDR3 nucleotides read TGTGCCAGCAGCTCACCCAGGGGGGCTGGAAACACCATATATTTT. It translates to CASSSPRGAGNTIYF.

In its sample, this clonotype was seen many times. The chain uses TRBV6-1 and TRBJ1-2; 7 positions agree with TRBD1. Per the germline V gene, CDR1 is MNHNS and CDR2 is SASEGT. CDR3 length: 11 residues. The J segment lost 4 bases and the V segment lost 9 bases, leaving 2 bases of the junction unmatched. CDR3 sequence: CASAGGYGYTF. CDR3 bases: TGTGCCAGTGCAGGGGGCTATGGCTACACCTTC.

Ten or more counts support this clonotype. The rearrangement joins TRBV30 to TRBJ2-7; D tentatively reads TRBD1 or TRBD2 (6 bases each). Germline V gene sequence: CDR1 GTSNPN, CDR2 SVGIG (reference sequence). CDR3 length equals 11 residues. V lost 8 bases and J 2 bases, leaving 10 bases between the germline ends. CDR3 DNA: TGTGCCGGGGGGCCCCCCTACGAGCAGTACTTC. Its protein is CAGGPPYEQYF.

This clonotype has a count of ten or more. The V and J genes are TRBV30 and TRBJ1-2; D unclear. Germline values: CDR1 GTSNPN, CDR2 SVGIG (reference sequence). V was clipped by 4 bases and J by 5 bases, with 8 bases between them. The length of the CDR3 is 11 residues. The CDR3 protein is CAWKTGYGYTF. CDR3 nucleotide sequence: TGTGCCTGGAAAACGGGATATGGCTACACCTTC.

To note about this clonotype: A clone one base away is much larger, so this may be a read error. J is TRBJ1-2 and V is TRBV20-1; 7 positions agree with TRBD1. Germline CDR1 reads DFQATT; CDR2 reads SNEGSKA (reference sequence). Unmatched junction bases numbered 13, after V lost 7 bases and J lost 5 bases. This CDR3 contains 14 residues. CDR3 nucleotides: TGCAGTGTCCGAACAGGGGACGTCTATTATGGCTACACCTTC. Translation: CSVRTGDVYYGYTF.

The CDR3 loop is CASSPTTNRGPETQYF. CDR3 DNA: TGCGCCAGCAGCCCGACAACCAACAGGGGGCCGGAGACCCAGTACTTC. This chain links TRBV4-1 with TRBJ2-5, with 9 bases identical to TRBD1. CDR1 MGHRA and CDR2 YSYEKL come from the germline V gene. The CDR3 extends over 16 amino acids. V was pared by 4 bases and J by 5 bases, with 11 bases of the junction left unmatched.

This clonotype has a count of ten or more. In DNA form, the CDR3 reads TGTGCCAGCAGCTTCACGGGTGTGGGCACTGAAGCTTTCTTT. Protein product: CASSFTGVGTEAFF. The genes are TRBV5-6 and TRBJ1-1; D not certain. V dropped 2 bases and J dropped 4 bases, with 12 bases sitting between them. CDR1 and CDR2 (germline): SGHDT, YYEEEE. CDR3 length equals 14 residues.

This clonotype appeared many times. This rearrangement joins TRBV27 to TRBJ1-5; D unclear. This CDR3 contains 16 residues. V shed 3 bases and J shed 0 bases, with 12 bases lying between them. Germline V CDR1 and CDR2: MNHEY, SMNVEV (reference sequence). This chain's CDR3 is CASSLGPVYSNQPQHF. The CDR3 DNA is TGTGCCAGCAGTTTGGGTCCCGTTTATAGCAATCAGCCCCAGCATTTT.

The rearrangement links TRBV11-2 to TRBJ2-7; 8 positions match TRBD2. This CDR3 spans 15 amino acids. Trimming removed 4 bases from V and 3 bases from J; junction bases left unmatched: 8. Per germline, CDR1 SGHAT and CDR2 FQNNGV. CDR3 loop: CASSSIAGWVYEQYF. As DNA, the CDR3 is TGTGCCAGCAGCTCGATAGCGGGGTGGGTCTACGAGCAGTACTTC.

This chain connects TRBV2 to TRBJ2-7, with D perhaps matching TRBD1 or TRBD2 (5 bases each). Germline V gene data show CDR1 as SNHLY and CDR2 as FYNNEI. The CDR3 extends over 11 amino acids. V lost 9 bases, J lost 10 bases, and 16 bases lay in between. The CDR3 spells CASSVRWDQYF. DNA for the CDR3: TGTGCCAGTTCTGTTCGTTGGGACCAGTACTTC.

This clonotype was counted many times. It is likely a read error, because the conserved phenylalanine at the end of the CDR3 is missing. The CDR3 reads CASSLDPGRTEAFL. CDR3 sequence (DNA): TGTGCCAGCAGTTTAGATCCGGGGAGGACTGAAGCTTTCCTT. The chain employs TRBV12-3 or TRBV12-4 and TRBJ1-1; no clear D gene. Trimming left V 1 base short and J 5 bases short, with 11 bases between. The CDR3 runs to 14 residues.

This clonotype was observed a handful of times. J is TRBJ1-2 and V is TRBV3-1; possibly TRBD1 for D (5 bases). V was shortened by 4 bases and J by 3 bases, with 15 bases between the two germline ends. The CDR3 runs to 15 residues. Per germline, CDR1 LGHDT and CDR2 YNNKEL (reference sequence). The CDR3 sequence is CASSLSYDSDYGYTF. The DNA for the CDR3 is TGTGCCAGCAGCCTATCCTATGACAGTGACTATGGCTACACCTTC.

The table lists this clonotype with many counts. V gene TRBV9 combines with J gene TRBJ2-7, with no clear D. Germline V CDR1 and CDR2: SGDLS, YYNGEE. The CDR3 totals 15 residues. With 2 bases removed from V and 4 bases from J, the gap between germline ends came to 16 bases. The CDR3 nucleotides read TGTGCCAGCAGCGTCAATCCGGGTGCTGAATACGAGCAGTACTTC. Amino acid sequence: CASSVNPGAEYEQYF.

This chain uses TRBV7-2 with TRBJ1-1; D not certain. Trimming stripped 3 bases from V and 0 bases from J, with 11 bases between. Per germline, CDR1 SGHTA and CDR2 FQGNSA. This CDR3 has 15 amino acids. The CDR3 is CASSLTQVMNTEAFF. The CDR3 DNA reads TGTGCCAGCAGCTTGACGCAGGTGATGAACACTGAAGCTTTCTTT. Full variable domain (remainder filled in from reference TRBV7-2 and TRBJ1-1): GAGVSQSPSNKVTEKGKDVELRCDPISGHTALYWYRQSLGQGLEFLIYFQGNSAPDKSGLPSDRFSAERTGGSVSTLTIQRTQQEDSAVYLCASSLTQVMNTEAFFGQGTRLTVV.

This clonotype was seen repeatedly, ten times or more. V usage is TRBV4-1 and J usage is TRBJ1-1, with TRBD1 identical over 8 bases. Losses at the gene ends were 6 bases for V and 4 bases for J; bases not matched to a gene: 10. This CDR3 spans 15 amino acids. Germline CDR1 is MGHRA and CDR2 is YSYEKL. The CDR3 loop is CASSSAGGRTTEAFF. CDR3 in DNA: TGCGCCAGCAGTAGTGCAGGGGGCAGGACCACTGAAGCTTTCTTT.

CDR3 sequence (DNA): TGTGCCAGCAGTCCGCGAGACAGGGACCTCGGGGAGCTGTTTTTT. Its translation: CASSPRDRDLGELFF. The chain links TRBV27 to TRBJ2-2; TRBD1 matches at 7 bases. Trimming cost V 5 bases and J 7 bases; bases outside gene matches: 10. The V gene's germline CDR1 is MNHEY and CDR2 SMNVEV (reference sequence). The CDR3 contains 15 residues.

The J gene is TRBJ2-5, the V gene TRBV10-3; 16 bases fit TRBD2. This CDR3 region has 15 residues. V gave up 11 bases and J gave up 4 bases; unmatched junction bases: 7. Germline V CDR1 and CDR2: ENHRY, SYGVKD. The CDR3, as DNA: TGTGCCGTACAAGGGACTAGCGGGAGGGGAGAGACCCAGTACTTC. Its protein product is CAVQGTSGRGETQYF.

The chain joins TRBV28 to TRBJ2-7, with TRBD2 as a possible D gene (7 bases). V was clipped by 0 bases and J by 6 bases, with 12 bases between them. Per germline, CDR1 MDHEN and CDR2 SYDVKM. CDR3 length: 14 amino acids. The CDR3 DNA sequence: TGTGCCAGCAGTTTATGGGGGGGGCAAGGCGAGCAGTACTTC. Translated: CASSLWGGQGEQYF.

This clonotype was seen at least ten times. The chain uses TRBV29-1 and TRBJ1-5; perhaps TRBD1 as D (6 bases). Germline assignment: CDR1 SQVTM and CDR2 ANQGSEA. V lost 0 bases, J lost 1 base, and 19 bases lay in between. The CDR3 runs to 18 residues. Here the CDR3 DNA reads TGCAGCGTTGAAGATCGATTTCGGGGGCCCGTGAGCAATCAGCCCCAGCATTTT. The encoded protein is CSVEDRFRGPVSNQPQHF.

This clonotype was seen repeatedly, ten times or more. CDR3 loop: CSARDGHYGYTF. In DNA, the CDR3 is TGCAGTGCTAGAGATGGTCACTATGGCTACACCTTC. The chain links TRBV20-1 to TRBJ1-2, with unresolved D. Germline-derived CDR1 and CDR2 are DFQATT and SNEGSKA (reference sequence). Between the trimmed V and J ends, which lost 0 bases and 3 bases, there was a span of 5 bases. The CDR3 consists of 12 residues.

The rearrangement links TRBV14 to TRBJ1-6, with TRBD1 matching 10 bases. J gave up 7 bases and V 4 bases, and 7 bases lay outside the gene matches. Germline V gene data show CDR1 as SGHDN and CDR2 as FVKESK. The CDR3 consists of 16 residues. CDR3 sequence (DNA): TGTGCCAGCAGCCCCTCGAGGACAGGGGGAAATTCACCCCTCCACTTT. It translates to CASSPSRTGGNSPLHF. The complete variable domain, with remaining parts taken from reference TRBV14 and TRBJ1-6, reads EAGVTQFPSHSVIEKGQTVTLRCDPISGHDNLYWYRRVMGKEIKFLLHFVKESKQDESGMPNNRFLAERTGGTYSTLKVQPAELEDSGVYFCASSPSRTGGNSPLHFGNGTRLTVT.

This clonotype showed up many times. The J gene is TRBJ1-5, the V gene TRBV6-1; a possible D gene is TRBD1 (6 bases). CDR1 and CDR2 (germline): MNHNS, SASEGT. The CDR3 runs to 18 residues. The ends were cut back, 1 base at V and 0 bases at J, with 16 bases in the middle. The CDR3 DNA reads TGTGCCAGCAGTGAAGGGTTAACAGGGACTTATAGCAATCAGCCCCAGCATTTT. Protein sequence: CASSEGLTGTYSNQPQHF.

This clonotype was counted many times. CDR3 loop: CSAPGQGGNYGYTF. In nucleotides, the CDR3 is TGCAGCGCCCCTGGACAGGGGGGGAACTATGGCTACACCTTC. The rearrangement links TRBV20-1 to TRBJ1-2; 10 bases map to TRBD1. Germline V gene lookup returns CDR1 DFQATT and CDR2 SNEGSKA (reference sequence). This CDR3 spans 14 amino acids.

The chain couples TRBV6-1 to TRBJ1-1; TRBD1 might be the D (5 bases). Trimming took 7 bases from V and 1 from J, leaving 16 bases between them. The CDR3 covers 15 residues. Germline V gene lookup returns CDR1 MNHNS and CDR2 SASEGT. In DNA form, the CDR3 reads TGTGCCAGCACCCGGGACCGGCGTTCGAACACTGAAGCTTTCTTT. It codes for CASTRDRRSNTEAFF.

This clonotype has only a few counts. The chain uses TRBV18 and TRBJ1-6, with D maybe TRBD1 (5 bases). The CDR3 totals 15 residues. Trimming cost V 5 bases and J 7 bases, with 15 bases left between them. Germline lookup yields CDR1 KGHSH and CDR2 LQKENI. CDR3 coding DNA: TGTGCCAGCTCATCGGGCGCCGGGACCAATTCACCCCTCCACTTT. It translates to CASSSGAGTNSPLHF.

The table lists this clonotype with many counts. CDR3 sequence: CASNWVGGAYEQYF. CDR3 nucleotides: TGTGCCAGCAACTGGGTCGGGGGGGCCTACGAGCAGTACTTC. J is TRBJ2-7 and V is TRBV28, with 8 positions matching TRBD2. Per germline, CDR1 MDHEN and CDR2 SYDVKM. J gave up 2 bases and V 7 bases, and 7 bases lay outside the gene matches. The CDR3 spans 14 residues.